The source of this T cell receptor (beta chain) is a study of blood T cell repertoires in COVID-19. Study-wide background: The origin of the acute and convalescent COVID-19 samples was the United States, Italy and Spain. PBMCs, B-cell-depleted T cells, or T cells were the source of the cDNA or gDNA that made up the material.

Those enrolled in Seattle joined during active infection and were followed longitudinally afterward. Produced via immunoSEQ multiplex PCR; TCRdb's table is partial and in-frame only. The table lists about 150,000 clones, approximately 91% of them singletons. This CDR3 contains 24 residues. J lost 1 base, V lost 0 bases, and 23 bases had no gene match. Sequencing was done on a sample of peripheral blood. This receptor was identified in a man between 18 and 29 years old with COVID-19, enrolled during active disease. The chain is built from TRBV23-1 and TRBJ2-7; 14 bases fit TRBD2. TRBV23-1 is marked as an open reading frame, function uncertain. CDR3 in amino acids: CASSQSGKRASGGTSGRHSYEQYF. The CDR3 nucleotides read TGCGCCAGCAGTCAATCGGGTAAGCGAGCGAGTGGGGGGACTAGCGGGAGACATTCCTACGAGCAGTACTTC.